The sequence of this T cell receptor beta chain was determined in a study of shared clonotypes between healthy human individuals. About the study: A few men and a couple of women, aged 18 to 49, were donors.

J was trimmed by 4 bases and V by 2 bases; bases with no gene match: 3. Germline CDR1 reads MNHEY; CDR2 reads SVGAGI. The CDR3 consists of 14 residues. For every subset, genomic DNA was evenly distributed across several immunoSEQ plates. Some clones are missing from TCRdb's copy, which holds only in-frame ones; the method was immunoSEQ multiplex PCR. The sample gives under 2,000,000 clones, about 94% of which show up once; roughly 1.2% is in the top ten. CD45RO negativity and positive selection for CCR7 defined naive CD8 cells, a population that excluded terminally differentiated effector memory CD45RA+ cells.

Sequences were obtained from naive CD8+ T cells sorted from blood. This clonotype was sampled from a man in his late teens or twenties in good health. The chain couples TRBV6-5 to TRBJ2-7; TRBD1 agrees at 9 bases. The CDR3 DNA follows: TGTGCCAGCAGTTACCAGGGACAGGGATACGAGCAGTACTTC. Residues: CASSYQGQGYEQYF.